The present entry profiles one TCR beta chain with its context. As yet, its antigen is unknown. These data come from a study of shared clonotypes between healthy human individuals. Study summary: Per donor, CD8 memory used one plate, CD8 naive used two, CD4 memory used three and CD4 naive used three.

The CDR3 length is 14 residues. Germline assignment: CDR1 SGDLS and CDR2 YYNGEE. The germline V and J ends were trimmed by 0 bases and 2 bases, with 9 bases remaining between them. Sequencing used immunoSEQ multiplex PCR; TCRdb keeps in-frame clones, though not all of them. This table holds about 1 million clones, about 70% found once. The study drew its donors from healthy HIV-negative adults without recent acute infections or vaccinations. General study points: Unshared clonotypes carried lower generation probabilities than those common to all four donors.

The chain combines TRBV9 with TRBJ2-7, with D maybe TRBD1 (5 bases). This receptor was taken from a man between 18 and 29 years old in good health. The sequenced material came from memory CD4+ T cells sorted from blood. Indicated subset: CD45RA-negative fraction. The CDR3 spells CASSVGTFTYEQYF. The CDR3 coding sequence is TGTGCCAGCAGCGTAGGGACATTTACCTACGAGCAGTACTTC.